This is a list of T cell receptor beta chains from one sample in a study of blood T cell repertoires in COVID-19. The assay was immunoSEQ multiplex PCR, and TCRdb's table has in-frame clones only and misses some. Of about 95,000 clones in the sample, roughly 86% were seen once. Sequenced sample: peripheral blood. All receptors come from a human donor in a cohort sampled during active COVID-19. The CDR3 runs from the conserved cysteine through the conserved F or W. A D gene is named only where the DNA matches it firmly. Rows give clone size only sometimes, using once, few, many, or a class for an expanded clone.

J gene,clone size,D gene,V gene,CDR3 length,CDR3 DNA,CDR3 protein
TRBJ2-1,NA,TRBD2,TRBV28,15,TGTGCCAGCAGCCCGGTAACCCTAGCGGGGGGGCGGGAGTTCTTC,CASSPVTLAGGREFF
TRBJ2-5,NA,NA,TRBV4-3,17,TGCGCCAGCAGCCAAGCCCATAGCGTGGGGGCCGGAGAGACCCAGTACTTC,CASSQAHSVGAGETQYF
TRBJ1-1,NA,TRBD1,TRBV28,15,TGTGCCAGCAGTGACAGGGGGCGGAAGAACACTGAAGCTTTCTTT,CASSDRGRKNTEAFF
TRBJ1-6,NA,NA,TRBV9,15,TGTGCCAGCAGCGTAGATTACTCTTATAATTCACCCCTCCACTTT,CASSVDYSYNSPLHF
TRBJ2-2,NA,NA,TRBV6-6,15,TGTGCCAGCAGTTACCCCGGGGGGAACACCGGGGAGCTGTTTTTT,CASSYPGGNTGELFF
TRBJ2-7,NA,NA,TRBV7-8,14,TGTGCCAGCAGACGGGGCGGGGTCCCCTACGAGCAGTACTTC,CASRRGGVPYEQYF
TRBJ2-1,NA,TRBD2,TRBV4-2,16,TGTGCCAGCAGCCGCCGACTAGCGGGGGGGGGTAATGAGCAGTTCTTC,CASSRRLAGGGNEQFF
TRBJ1-2,NA,NA,TRBV14,13,TGTGCCAGCAGCTGGGACTTTAACTATGGCTACACCTTC,CASSWDFNYGYTF
TRBJ2-5,once,TRBD1,TRBV15,16,TGTGCCACCAGCAAGGGACAGGGGCTGATAGAAGAGACCCAGTACTTC,CATSKGQGLIEETQYF
TRBJ2-7,NA,NA,TRBV4-1,16,TGCGCCAGCAGCCCAACGATACAGGGCGCCCACTACGAGCAGTACTTC,CASSPTIQGAHYEQYF